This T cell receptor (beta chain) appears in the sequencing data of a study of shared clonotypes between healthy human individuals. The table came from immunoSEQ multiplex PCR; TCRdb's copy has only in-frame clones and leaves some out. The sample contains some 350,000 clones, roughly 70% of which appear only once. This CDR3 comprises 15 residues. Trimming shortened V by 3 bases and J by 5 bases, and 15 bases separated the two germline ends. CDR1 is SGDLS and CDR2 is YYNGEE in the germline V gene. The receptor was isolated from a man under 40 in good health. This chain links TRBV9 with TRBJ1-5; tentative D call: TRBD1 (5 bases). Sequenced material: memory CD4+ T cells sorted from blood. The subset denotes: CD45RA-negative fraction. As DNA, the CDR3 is TGTGCCAGCAGCGCACGAGGGGATTTCGATCAGCCCCAGCATTTT. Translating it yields CASSARGDFDQPQHF.